A selection of T cell receptor beta chains follows, all from one sample in a study of cytomegalovirus exposure and HLA in healthy donors. Clones were read by immunoSEQ multiplex PCR, and TCRdb kept only the in-frame ones, dropping some. The table shows 75,000 to 100,000 clones, with 7.5% to 8.5% occurring only once. The sequencing sample was made of PBMCs. All receptors derive from a middle-aged man in good health and CMV-seronegative. CDR3s include the opening cysteine and the closing phenylalanine or tryptophan. D genes are given only for firm matches. The size field is filled for only some rows; it gives once, few, many or a size class.

d_gene	v_gene	len	abundance	j_gene	CDR3aa	CDR3nt
-	TRBV5-5	13	few	TRBJ2-5	CASSLVQEETQYF	TGTGCCAGCAGCTTGGTACAGGAAGAGACCCAGTACTTC
TRBD2	TRBV18	15	-	TRBJ2-5	CASPLGAGGGETQYF	TGTGCCAGCCCACTTGGAGCGGGGGGCGGTGAGACCCAGTACTTC
-	TRBV9	14	few	TRBJ1-2	CASSGTWAEGGYTF	TGTGCCAGCAGCGGGACTTGGGCGGAGGGAGGCTACACCTTC
-	TRBV5-1	11	few	TRBJ2-1	CASRLTDEQFF	TGCGCCAGCAGGTTAACGGATGAGCAGTTCTTC
-	TRBV5-4	13	-	TRBJ1-2	CASSKDSNYGYTF	TGTGCCAGCAGCAAGGACTCAAACTATGGCTACACCTTC
TRBD1	TRBV5-1	14	-	TRBJ2-2	CASSTGQDTGELFF	TGCGCCAGCAGCACGGGACAGGACACCGGGGAGCTGTTTTTT
-	TRBV19	13	-	TRBJ1-5	CASSDGGNQPQHF	TGTGCCAGTAGCGACGGGGGCAATCAGCCCCAGCATTTT
-	TRBV18	14	few	TRBJ2-5	CASSPPSGQETQYF	TGTGCCAGCTCACCACCTAGCGGTCAAGAGACCCAGTACTTC
-	TRBV2	14	-	TRBJ2-2	CASSAQSPGGELFF	TGTGCCAGCAGTGCTCAGTCTCCTGGCGGGGAGCTGTTTTTT
TRBD2	TRBV27	13	-	TRBJ2-5	CASSYRGGETQYF	TGTGCCAGCAGTTACCGGGGGGGGGAGACCCAGTACTTC
-	TRBV5-8	12	-	TRBJ2-5	CASSLGAETQYF	TGTGCCAGCAGCTTGGGAGCTGAGACCCAGTACTTC
TRBD2	TRBV19	14	-	TRBJ2-5	CASSIAGTRRTQYF	TGTGCCAGTAGTATAGCGGGGACTAGGAGGACCCAGTACTTC
-	TRBV11-2	15	-	TRBJ2-3	CASSYRASGTDTQYF	TGTGCCAGCAGCTACAGGGCCTCGGGCACAGATACGCAGTATTTT
TRBD1	TRBV29-1	14	-	TRBJ2-3	CSADRGLGTDTQYF	TGCAGCGCAGACAGGGGGCTGGGCACAGATACGCAGTATTTT
-	TRBV6-6	14	few	TRBJ1-3	CASSYSAAGNTIYF	TGTGCCAGCAGTTACTCGGCAGCTGGAAACACCATATATTTT
-	TRBV6-5	13	-	TRBJ2-7	CASREESSYEQYF	TGTGCCAGCAGGGAGGAAAGCTCCTACGAGCAGTACTTC
-	TRBV7-6	16	-	TRBJ2-7	CASSPPTGKESYEQYF	TGTGCCAGCAGCCCACCGACAGGAAAAGAGTCCTACGAGCAGTACTTC
TRBD2	TRBV10-2	11	few	TRBJ2-5	CASSGGETQYF	TGCGCCAGTTCGGGGGGGGAGACCCAGTACTTC
-	TRBV7-2	15	few	TRBJ2-7	CASSALARPLKEQYF	TGTGCCAGCAGCGCATTGGCGCGGCCCCTAAAAGAGCAGTACTTC
TRBD1	TRBV2	14	few	TRBJ1-4	CASSRDSRSAGLFF	TGTGCCAGCAGTCGGGACAGCCGGTCCGCGGGACTGTTTTTT
-	TRBV2	13	-	TRBJ1-2	CASSEGRNYGYTF	TGTGCCAGCAGTGAAGGCAGGAACTATGGCTACACCTTC
TRBD1	TRBV4-1	16	-	TRBJ2-3	CASSQEVTGGTDTQYF	TGCGCCAGCAGCCAAGAGGTTACAGGGGGCACAGATACGCAGTATTTT
TRBD1	TRBV6-5	14	-	TRBJ1-4	CASRGTATNEKLFF	TGTGCCAGCAGGGGGACAGCAACTAATGAAAAACTGTTTTTT
TRBD1	TRBV29-1	14	-	TRBJ1-1	CSVGTGAGRTEAFF	TGCAGCGTGGGGACAGGGGCTGGCCGCACTGAAGCTTTCTTT
-	TRBV28	18	-	TRBJ1-6	CASSLASRGAGLASPLHF	TGTGCCAGCAGTCTGGCCTCTCGGGGGGCTGGGTTGGCTTCACCCCTCCACTTT
TRBD1	TRBV5-5	12	-	TRBJ1-3	CAWDRAGNTIYF	TGTGCCTGGGACAGAGCTGGAAACACCATATATTTT
-	TRBV5-6	15	few	TRBJ1-1	CASSLEGRMNTEAFF	TGTGCCAGCAGCTTGGAGGGGCGGATGAACACTGAAGCTTTCTTT
-	TRBV6-1	15	few	TRBJ2-3	CASSQDSPRTDTQYF	TGTGCCAGCAGCCAGGACAGCCCTAGGACAGATACGCAGTATTTT
-	TRBV13	15	-	TRBJ2-3	CASSNLGGGTDTQYF	TGTGCCAGCAGCAACTTAGGGGGGGGCACAGATACGCAGTATTTT
-	TRBV5-1	15	few	TRBJ1-2	CASSLLASGDYGYTF	TGCGCCAGCAGCTTGCTAGCCTCAGGGGACTATGGCTACACCTTC
TRBD2	TRBV5-6	17	-	TRBJ2-5	CASSLKPGTSGKETQYF	TGTGCCAGCAGCTTAAAACCTGGGACTAGCGGGAAAGAGACCCAGTACTTC
-	TRBV6-1	15	-	TRBJ1-4	CASSNEAVANEKLFF	TGTGCCAGCAGTAACGAGGCGGTAGCTAATGAAAAACTGTTTTTT
-	TRBV18	15	few	TRBJ1-1	CASSPPGHQNTEAFF	TGTGCCAGCTCACCACCTGGACACCAGAACACTGAAGCTTTCTTT
TRBD1	TRBV4-3	17	-	TRBJ1-4	CASSQGLPGQGSEKLFF	TGCGCCAGCAGCCAAGGGTTACCGGGACAGGGGTCGGAAAAACTGTTTTTT
-	TRBV6-1	14	few	TRBJ2-7	CASSSPTEAYEQYF	TGTGCCAGCAGTTCTCCGACGGAGGCCTACGAGCAGTACTTC
TRBD2	TRBV5-1	17	-	TRBJ2-1	CASSSRLAGEVYNEQFF	TGCGCCAGCAGCTCGAGACTAGCGGGAGAAGTTTACAATGAGCAGTTCTTC
-	TRBV29-1	14	few	TRBJ1-1	CSVLNQRQDGEAFF	TGCAGCGTCCTAAACCAGCGACAGGACGGAGAAGCTTTCTTT
-	TRBV9	12	-	TRBJ2-1	CASSVAENEQFF	TGTGCCAGCAGCGTAGCGGAGAATGAGCAGTTCTTC
-	TRBV28	14	-	TRBJ1-2	CASSRESSSYGYTF	TGTGCCAGCAGTCGGGAAAGCAGCTCCTATGGCTACACCTTC
-	TRBV11-3	13	few	TRBJ1-1	CASNHNRRTEAFF	TGTGCCAGCAATCACAATCGGAGGACTGAAGCTTTCTTT
TRBD2	TRBV9	17	few	TRBJ2-1	CASSFTSDPSSYNEQFF	TGTGCCAGCAGCTTTACTAGCGATCCGAGCTCCTACAATGAGCAGTTCTTC
-	TRBV29-1	10	-	TRBJ1-1	CSFGVTEAFF	TGCAGCTTCGGAGTGACTGAAGCTTTCTTT
TRBD1	TRBV6-1	16	few	TRBJ1-4	CASSAPKTGGFEKLFF	TGTGCCAGCAGTGCACCGAAGACAGGGGGGTTTGAAAAACTGTTTTTT
-	TRBV5-1	17	-	TRBJ2-6	CASSPGQLNSGANVLTF	TGCGCCAGCAGCCCTGGGCAGCTCAACTCTGGGGCCAACGTCCTGACTTTC
-	TRBV19	13	-	TRBJ2-5	CASSIRGRETQYF	TGTGCCAGTAGTATAAGAGGGAGAGAGACCCAGTACTTC
TRBD2	TRBV9	15	-	TRBJ2-1	CASSATTSGGGEQFF	TGTGCCAGCAGCGCGACGACTAGCGGGGGTGGTGAGCAGTTCTTC
TRBD2	TRBV28	15	few	TRBJ2-7	CASRGWTSPPYEQYF	TGTGCCAGCAGGGGATGGACTAGTCCCCCCTACGAGCAGTACTTC
-	TRBV4-3	16	few	TRBJ2-2	CASSQDAGPGTGELFF	TGCGCCAGCAGCCAAGATGCTGGTCCGGGCACCGGGGAGCTGTTTTTT
-	TRBV28	13	few	TRBJ2-3	CATAGEVTDTQYF	TGTGCCACGGCCGGTGAGGTTACAGATACGCAGTATTTT
-	TRBV19	16	-	TRBJ2-2	CASQNWGAPNTGELFF	TGTGCCAGCCAAAATTGGGGCGCACCGAACACCGGGGAGCTGTTTTTT
TRBD2	TRBV27	13	few	TRBJ2-5	CASYGRIGETQYF	TGTGCCAGTTACGGGAGGATTGGGGAGACCCAGTACTTC
TRBD1	TRBV27	16	few	TRBJ1-1	CASSPQGGMGNTEAFF	TGTGCCAGCAGTCCACAGGGGGGAATGGGAAACACTGAAGCTTTCTTT
TRBD2	TRBV6-5	14	many	TRBJ2-7	CASSTSGESYEQYF	TGTGCCAGCAGCACTAGCGGGGAATCCTACGAGCAGTACTTC